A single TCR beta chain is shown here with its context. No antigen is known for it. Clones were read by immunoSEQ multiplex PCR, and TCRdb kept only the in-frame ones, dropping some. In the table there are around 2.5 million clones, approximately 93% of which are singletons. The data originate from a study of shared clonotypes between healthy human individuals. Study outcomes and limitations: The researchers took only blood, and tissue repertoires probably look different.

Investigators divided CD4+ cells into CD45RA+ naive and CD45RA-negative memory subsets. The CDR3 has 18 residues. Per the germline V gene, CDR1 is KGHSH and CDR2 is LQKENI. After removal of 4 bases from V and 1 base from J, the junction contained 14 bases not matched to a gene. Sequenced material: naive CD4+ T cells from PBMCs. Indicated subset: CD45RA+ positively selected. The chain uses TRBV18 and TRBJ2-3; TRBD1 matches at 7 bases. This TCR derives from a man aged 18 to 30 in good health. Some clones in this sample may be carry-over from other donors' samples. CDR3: CASSQRTGALGGTDTQYF. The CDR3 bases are TGTGCCAGCTCACAACGGACAGGTGCCTTGGGGGGCACAGATACGCAGTATTTT.